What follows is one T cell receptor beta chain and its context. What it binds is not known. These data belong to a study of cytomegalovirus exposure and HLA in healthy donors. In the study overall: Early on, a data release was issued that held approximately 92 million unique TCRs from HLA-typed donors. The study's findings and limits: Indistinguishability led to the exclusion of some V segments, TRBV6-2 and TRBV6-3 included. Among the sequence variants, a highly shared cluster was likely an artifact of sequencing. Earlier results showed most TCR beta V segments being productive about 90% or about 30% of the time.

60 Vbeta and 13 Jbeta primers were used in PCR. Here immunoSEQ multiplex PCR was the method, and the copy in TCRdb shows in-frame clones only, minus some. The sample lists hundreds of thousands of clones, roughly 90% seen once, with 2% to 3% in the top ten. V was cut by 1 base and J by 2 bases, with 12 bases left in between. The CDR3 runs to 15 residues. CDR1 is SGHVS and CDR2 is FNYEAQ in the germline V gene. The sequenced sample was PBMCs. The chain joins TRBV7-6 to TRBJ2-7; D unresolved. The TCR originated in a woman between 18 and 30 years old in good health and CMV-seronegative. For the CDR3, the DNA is TGTGCCAGCAGCTTAGATCCGGGTAGGCCCTACGAGCAGTACTTC. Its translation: CASSLDPGRPYEQYF. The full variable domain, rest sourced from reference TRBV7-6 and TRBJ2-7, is GAGVSQSPRYKVTKRGQDVALRCDPISGHVSLYWYRQALGQGPEFLTYFNYEAQQDKSGLPNDRFSAERPEGSISTLTIQRTEQRDSAMYRCASSLDPGRPYEQYFGPGTRLTVT.